These 5 T cell receptor beta chains share one sample of origin, sequenced in a study of blood T cell repertoires in COVID-19. The table came from immunoSEQ multiplex PCR; TCRdb's copy has only in-frame clones and leaves some out. The data show hundreds of thousands of clones, 70% to 90% seen once. The source material was peripheral blood. The receptors shown here come from a man aged 65 to 79 with acute or convalescent COVID-19.

The chain's CDR3 is CASSLGQGTGELFF. In DNA, the CDR3 is TGTGCCAGCAGCCTGGGACAGGGAACCGGGGAGCTGTTTTTT. The rearrangement joins TRBV5-8 to TRBJ2-2, with 9 bases lining up with TRBD1. Per the germline V gene, CDR1 is SGHTS and CDR2 is YDEGEE. The CDR3 contains 14 residues. The ends lost 4 bases at V and 5 bases at J; junction bases unmatched: 3. The whole variable domain, remainder taken from reference TRBV5-8 and TRBJ2-2, is EAGVTQSPTHLIKTRGQQATLRCSPISGHTSVYWYQQALGLGLQFLLWYDEGEERNRGNFPPRFSGRQFPNYSSELNVNALELEDSALYLCASSLGQGTGELFFGEGSRLTVL.

The V call is TRBV5-1, the J call TRBJ1-4; D is ambiguous. Germline CDR1 and CDR2: SGHRS and YFSETQ. The CDR3 spans 13 residues. V gave up 2 bases and J gave up 5 bases, with 7 bases separating them. CDR3 amino acids: CASSFSPNEKLFF. The CDR3 nucleotides are TGCGCCAGCAGCTTTAGTCCAAATGAAAAACTGTTTTTT.

This clone was recorded a few times. This sequence joins TRBV5-1 and TRBJ1-2; 10 positions agree with TRBD1. The CDR3 has 15 amino acids. Germline V gives CDR1 SGHRS, CDR2 YFSETQ. The J segment lost 3 bases and the V segment lost 3 bases, leaving 5 bases of the junction unmatched. The CDR3 region is CASSSRDRGYYGYTF. As DNA, the CDR3 is TGCGCCAGCAGCTCCCGGGACAGGGGTTACTATGGCTACACCTTC. The full variable domain, completed using reference TRBV5-1 and TRBJ1-2, is KAGVTQTPRYLIKTRGQQVTLSCSPISGHRSVSWYQQTPGQGLQFLFEYFSETQRNKGNFPGRFSGRQFSNSRSEMNVSTLELGDSALYLCASSSRDRGYYGYTFGSGTRLTVV.

The chain has TRBV2 and TRBJ2-2, with 7 bases matching TRBD2. With 4 bases clipped from V and 7 bases from J, the junction kept 3 bases outside the gene matches. CDR1 is SNHLY and CDR2 is FYNNEI in the germline V gene. The CDR3 extends over 13 amino acids. CDR3 nucleotide sequence: TGTGCCAGCAGTGTGGGGGGGGTCGGGGAGCTGTTTTTT. This encodes CASSVGGVGELFF.

The chain combines TRBV28 with TRBJ2-1, with 10 bases aligning to TRBD2. Germline CDR1 reads MDHEN; CDR2 reads SYDVKM. Losses at the gene ends were 11 bases for V and 4 bases for J; bases not matched to a gene: 8. The CDR3 is 14 amino acids. The CDR3 here is CAGGGSGRYNEQFF. Here the CDR3 DNA reads TGTGCCGGGGGGGGTAGCGGGAGGTACAATGAGCAGTTCTTC. Supplemented by reference TRBV28 and TRBJ2-1, the full variable domain reads DVKVTQSSRYLVKRTGEKVFLECVQDMDHENMFWYRQDPGLGLRLIYFSYDVKMKEKGDIPEGYSVSREKKERFSLILESASTNQTSMYLCAGGGSGRYNEQFFGPGTRLTVL.